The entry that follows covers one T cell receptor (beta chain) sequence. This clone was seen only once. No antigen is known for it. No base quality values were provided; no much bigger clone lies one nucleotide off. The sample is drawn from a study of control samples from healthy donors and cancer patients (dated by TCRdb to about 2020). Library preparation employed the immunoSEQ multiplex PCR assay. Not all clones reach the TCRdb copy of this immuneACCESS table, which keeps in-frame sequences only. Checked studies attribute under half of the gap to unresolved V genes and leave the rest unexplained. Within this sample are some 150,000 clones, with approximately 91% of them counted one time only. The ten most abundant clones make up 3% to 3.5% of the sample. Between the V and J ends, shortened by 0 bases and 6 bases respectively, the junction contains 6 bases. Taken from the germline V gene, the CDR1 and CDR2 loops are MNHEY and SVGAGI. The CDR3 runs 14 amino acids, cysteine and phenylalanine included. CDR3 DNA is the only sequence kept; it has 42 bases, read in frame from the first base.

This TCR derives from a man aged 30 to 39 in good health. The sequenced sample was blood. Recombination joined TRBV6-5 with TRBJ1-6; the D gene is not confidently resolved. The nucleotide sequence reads TGTGCCAGCAGTTACTCAGCAGTTAATTCACCCCTCCACTTT. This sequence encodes CASSYSAVNSPLHF.